This entry concerns a single T cell receptor (beta chain). Its specificity is unknown. The data are from a study of T cell responses to AZD1222 COVID-19 vaccine. Whole-study findings and limits: Spike-specific TCR breadth and depth were elevated following two AZD1222 doses. Clonal diversity was possibly underestimated; the donors were predominantly white British and more often female. Nearly half of spike-specific TCRs reportedly go after variant regions that carry no mutations.

Clones were read by immunoSEQ multiplex PCR, and TCRdb kept only the in-frame ones, dropping some. The table has some 110,000 clones, around nine tenths seen once; the top ten hold about 2.7%. This clonotype was obtained from an adult in good health. The input for sequencing was peripheral blood, taken on day 0 of AZD1222 vaccination.

In DNA, the CDR3 is TGTGCCAGCAGTTTTTGGGGACAGGAGTCCTACGAGCAGTACTTC. Amino acid sequence: CASSFWGQESYEQYF. The V gene is TRBV27, the J gene TRBJ2-7; 8 positions match TRBD1. Losses at the gene ends were 3 bases for V and 1 base for J; bases not matched to a gene: 5. Germline V lookup: CDR1 MNHEY, CDR2 SMNVEV (reference sequence). The CDR3 length is 15 residues.